This paragraph covers one TCR beta chain sequence. The sample comes from a study of CD8 T cells in Susac syndrome. The germline V gene has CDR1 SEHNR and CDR2 FQNEAQ (reference sequence). The CDR3 extends over 15 amino acids. V gave up 5 bases and J gave up 0 bases; unmatched junction bases: 4. Reverse transcription of about 0.45 to 1 ug RNA was performed with random hexamers. TCRdb called the immunoSEQ multiplex PCR reads again in MiXCR, with one record for every CDR3 protein. The sample yields approximately 220,000 distinct CDR3 sequences, 95% seen once. Sequenced sample: CD4+ T cells from PBMCs. The chain uses TRBV7-9 and TRBJ1-1; TRBD1 agrees at 9 bases. This receptor was obtained from a human donor with multiple sclerosis. CDR3: CASSTGGTMNTEAFF. DNA for the CDR3: TGTGCCAGCAGCACAGGGGGCACAATGAACACTGAAGCTTTCTTT.